A single sample is the source of the 13 T cell receptor beta chains below, sequenced in a study of cytomegalovirus exposure and HLA in healthy donors. This PCR relied on a set of 60 Vbeta primers and 13 Jbeta primers. Sequencing was performed with immunoSEQ multiplex PCR; in TCRdb, only in-frame clones are kept and a portion is missing. Among under 90,000 clones listed, around 70% were seen once. Sequencing was carried out using PBMCs. The receptors originated from a man aged 40-49 years in good health and CMV-seropositive.

The chain joins TRBV28 to TRBJ1-4; no firm D call. V was shortened by 2 bases and J by 2 bases, with 9 bases between the two germline ends. Germline V gives CDR1 MDHEN, CDR2 SYDVKM. The CDR3 loop spans 15 amino acids. The CDR3 DNA follows: TGTGCCAGCAGTTTACGGGGAACTACTAATGAAAAACTGTTTTTT. It is translated as CASSLRGTTNEKLFF.

J is TRBJ1-2 and V is TRBV18; TRBD1 matches at 8 bases. Germline V lookup: CDR1 KGHSH, CDR2 LQKENI. Unmatched junction bases numbered 11, after V lost 3 bases and J lost 8 bases. This CDR3 is 15 amino acids long. The CDR3 here is CASSPPGQAGGGYTF. In nucleotides, the CDR3 is TGTGCCAGCTCACCTCCGGGACAGGCTGGAGGGGGCTACACCTTC.

A few counts support this clone. The chain couples TRBV29-1 to TRBJ2-3; TRBD2 is a possible D gene (6 bases). The CDR3 is made up of 13 amino acids. V lost 5 bases and J lost 0, with 9 bases in between. Germline values: CDR1 SQVTM, CDR2 ANQGSEA. CDR3 DNA sequence: TGCAGCGTTCGCGGGGCTAGCACAGATACGCAGTATTTT. Protein sequence: CSVRGASTDTQYF.

V usage is TRBV6-5 and J usage is TRBJ2-1; weak D call: TRBD2 (5 bases). Trimming cost V 8 bases and J 3 bases, with 11 bases left between them. The germline CDR1 and CDR2 sequences are MNHEY and SVGAGI. The CDR3 has 13 amino acids. DNA of the CDR3: TGTGCCAGCCTTAAACGGGACTACAATGAGCAGTTCTTC. This sequence encodes CASLKRDYNEQFF.

This clone has only a few counts. The chain employs TRBV29-1 and TRBJ1-5; 9 bases agree with TRBD1. Germline V gives CDR1 SQVTM, CDR2 ANQGSEA. The CDR3 is 14 amino acids. After removal of 6 bases from V and 5 bases from J, the junction contained 8 bases not matched to a gene. The chain's CDR3 is CSVKPGQGDQPQHF. CDR3 nucleotides: TGCAGCGTCAAACCGGGACAGGGTGATCAGCCCCAGCATTTT. The full variable domain, completed using reference TRBV29-1 and TRBJ1-5, is SAVISQKPSRDICQRGTSLTIQCQVDSQVTMMFWYRQQPGQSLTLIATANQGSEATYESGFVIDKFPISRPNLTFSTLTVSNMSPEDSSIYLCSVKPGQGDQPQHFGDGTRLSIL.

The rearrangement links TRBV13 to TRBJ2-3; 8 bases are a match to TRBD1. V was clipped by 2 bases and J by 1 base; unmatched bases: 2. This CDR3 region has 15 residues. Germline CDR1 is PRHDT and CDR2 is FYEKMQ (reference sequence). The CDR3 loop is CASSLWGQGTDTQYF. CDR3 nucleotides: TGTGCCAGCAGCTTATGGGGACAGGGCACAGATACGCAGTATTTT. Full variable domain (remainder filled in from reference TRBV13 and TRBJ2-3): AAGVIQSPRHLIKEKRETATLKCYPIPRHDTVYWYQQGPGQDPQFLISFYEKMQSDKGSIPDRFSAQQFSDYHSELNMSSLELGDSALYFCASSLWGQGTDTQYFGPGTRLTVL.

The chain recombines TRBV19 with TRBJ2-5, with 7 bases fitting TRBD2. Unmatched junction bases numbered 6, after V lost 3 bases and J lost 5 bases. The germline CDR1 and CDR2 sequences are LNHDA and SQIVND (reference sequence). CDR3 length equals 14 residues. CDR3 nucleotide sequence: TGTGCCAGTAGTATTGGGGGAGGGTCCGAGACCCAGTACTTC. It codes for CASSIGGGSETQYF.

The chain employs TRBV6-5 and TRBJ2-5, with D possibly TRBD1 on 5 matching bases. In germline, CDR1 is MNHEY, CDR2 SVGAGI. V gave up 0 bases and J gave up 4 bases, with 12 bases separating them. The CDR3 runs 15 residues. The DNA of the CDR3 is TGTGCCAGCAGTTACTCGGAGTCAAGGGGAGAGACCCAGTACTTC. This translates into CASSYSESRGETQYF.

The V gene is TRBV18, the J gene TRBJ2-7, with 9 bases matching TRBD1. The CDR3 is 15 residues long. V lost 3 bases and J lost 0; bases outside the gene matches: 3. The V gene's germline CDR1 is KGHSH and CDR2 LQKENI. The CDR3 DNA is TGTGCCAGCTCACCCGAACAGGGGGCCTCCTACGAGCAGTACTTC. It specifies CASSPEQGASYEQYF.

This clone appeared a single time. This rearrangement joins TRBV7-6 to TRBJ2-7; TRBD1 might be the D (6 bases). The CDR3 length is 16 residues. Trimming left V 5 bases short and J 6 bases short, with 23 bases between. Germline V gene data show CDR1 as SGHVS and CDR2 as FNYEAQ. CDR3 loop: CASSLTTPRRGGEQYF. The CDR3 DNA follows: TGTGCCAGCAGCCTAACAACTCCGCGGAGAGGGGGCGAGCAGTACTTC. Drawing the rest from reference TRBV7-6 and TRBJ2-7, the complete variable domain is GAGVSQSPRYKVTKRGQDVALRCDPISGHVSLYWYRQALGQGPEFLTYFNYEAQQDKSGLPNDRFSAERPEGSISTLTIQRTEQRDSAMYRCASSLTTPRRGGEQYFGPGTRLTVT.

The rearrangement links TRBV28 to TRBJ2-7; 11 nucleotides line up with TRBD1. J gave up 3 bases and V 7 bases, and 17 bases lay outside the gene matches. Germline V lookup: CDR1 MDHEN, CDR2 SYDVKM. This CDR3 has 18 amino acids. The CDR3 coding sequence is TGTGCCAGCAAACGCGGGACAGGGGGTACCCCCCGCTACTACGAGCAGTACTTC. It specifies CASKRGTGGTPRYYEQYF. The full variable domain, rest sourced from reference TRBV28 and TRBJ2-7, is DVKVTQSSRYLVKRTGEKVFLECVQDMDHENMFWYRQDPGLGLRLIYFSYDVKMKEKGDIPEGYSVSREKKERFSLILESASTNQTSMYLCASKRGTGGTPRYYEQYFGPGTRLTVT.

This chain uses TRBV4-3 with TRBJ2-7, with D uncertain. CDR3 length: 14 residues. The germline V gene has CDR1 LGHNA and CDR2 YSLEER. Trimming took 1 base from V and 1 from J, leaving 8 bases between them. The CDR3 loop reads CASSQVARSYEQYF. The CDR3 DNA follows: TGCGCCAGCAGCCAAGTAGCCCGATCCTACGAGCAGTACTTC.

V is TRBV7-9 and J is TRBJ2-3; a possible D gene is TRBD2 (5 bases). CDR1 is SEHNR, CDR2 FQNEAQ, per germline (reference sequence). Trimming pared 5 bases from V and 0 bases from J, leaving 6 bases between. The CDR3 covers 13 residues. As DNA, the CDR3 is TGTGCCAGCAGCCGGACTAGCACAGATACGCAGTATTTT. Protein: CASSRTSTDTQYF.